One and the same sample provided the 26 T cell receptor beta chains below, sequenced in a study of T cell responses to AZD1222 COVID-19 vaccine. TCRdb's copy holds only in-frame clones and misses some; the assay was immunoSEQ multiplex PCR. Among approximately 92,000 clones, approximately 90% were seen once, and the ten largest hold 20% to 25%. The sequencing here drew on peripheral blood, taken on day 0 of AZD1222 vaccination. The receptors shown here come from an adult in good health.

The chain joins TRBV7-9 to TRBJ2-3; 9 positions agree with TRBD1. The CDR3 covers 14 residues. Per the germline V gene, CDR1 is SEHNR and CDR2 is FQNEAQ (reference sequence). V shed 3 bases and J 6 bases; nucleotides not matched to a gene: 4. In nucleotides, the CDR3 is TGTGCCAGCAGCTTCGACAGGGGGTGGGATACGCAGTATTTT. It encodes CASSFDRGWDTQYF.

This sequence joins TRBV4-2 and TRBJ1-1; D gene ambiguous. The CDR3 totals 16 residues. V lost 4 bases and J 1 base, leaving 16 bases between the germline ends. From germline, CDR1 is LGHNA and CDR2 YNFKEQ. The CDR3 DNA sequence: TGTGCCAGCAGCCCTCAAGCGGGAGCGGGGAACACTGAAGCTTTCTTT. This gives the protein CASSPQAGAGNTEAFF.

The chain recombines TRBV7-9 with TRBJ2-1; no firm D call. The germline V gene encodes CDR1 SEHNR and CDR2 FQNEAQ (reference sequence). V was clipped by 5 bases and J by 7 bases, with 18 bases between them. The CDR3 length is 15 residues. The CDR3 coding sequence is TGTGCCAGCAGCCATGGAATTTCTCTCCCAAATGAGCAGTTCTTC. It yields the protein CASSHGISLPNEQFF.

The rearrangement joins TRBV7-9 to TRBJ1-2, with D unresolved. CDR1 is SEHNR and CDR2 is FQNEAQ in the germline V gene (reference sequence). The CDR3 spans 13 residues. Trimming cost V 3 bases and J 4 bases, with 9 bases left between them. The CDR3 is CASSLALSYGYTF. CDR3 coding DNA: TGTGCCAGCAGCTTGGCCTTGAGCTATGGCTACACCTTC.

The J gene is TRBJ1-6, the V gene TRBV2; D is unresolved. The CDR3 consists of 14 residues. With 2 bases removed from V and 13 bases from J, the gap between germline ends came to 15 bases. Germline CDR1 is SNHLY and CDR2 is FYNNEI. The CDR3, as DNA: TGTGCCAGCAGTGAACGGTCAGAAGTAATCCCCCTCCACTTT. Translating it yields CASSERSEVIPLHF.

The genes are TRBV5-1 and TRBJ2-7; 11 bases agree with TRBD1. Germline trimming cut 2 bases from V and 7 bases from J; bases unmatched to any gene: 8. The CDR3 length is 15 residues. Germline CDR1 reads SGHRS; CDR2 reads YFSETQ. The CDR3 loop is CASSLTGQGVVEQYF. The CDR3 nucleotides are TGCGCCAGCAGCTTAACGGGACAGGGGGTGGTTGAGCAGTACTTC. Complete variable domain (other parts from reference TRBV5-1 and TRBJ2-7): KAGVTQTPRYLIKTRGQQVTLSCSPISGHRSVSWYQQTPGQGLQFLFEYFSETQRNKGNFPGRFSGRQFSNSRSEMNVSTLELGDSALYLCASSLTGQGVVEQYFGPGTRLTVT.

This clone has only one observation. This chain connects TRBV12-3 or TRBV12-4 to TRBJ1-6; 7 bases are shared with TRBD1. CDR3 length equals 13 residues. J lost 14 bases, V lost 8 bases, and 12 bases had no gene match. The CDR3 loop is CASLRQGLTSLHF. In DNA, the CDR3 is TGTGCCAGCCTCCGACAGGGACTTACCTCCCTCCACTTT.

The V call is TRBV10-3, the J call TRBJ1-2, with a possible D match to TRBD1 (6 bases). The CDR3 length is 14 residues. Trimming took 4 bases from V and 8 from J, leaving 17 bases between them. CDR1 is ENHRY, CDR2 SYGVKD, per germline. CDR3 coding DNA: TGTGCCATCAGTGGACAGGACAACCCGTGGGGCTACACCTTC. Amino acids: CAISGQDNPWGYTF.

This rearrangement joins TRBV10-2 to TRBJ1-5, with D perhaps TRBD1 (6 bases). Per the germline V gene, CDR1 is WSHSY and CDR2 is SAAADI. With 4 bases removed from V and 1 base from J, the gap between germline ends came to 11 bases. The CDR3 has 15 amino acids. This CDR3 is CASSGTDFSNQPQHF. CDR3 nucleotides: TGCGCCAGCAGTGGGACAGACTTCAGCAATCAGCCCCAGCATTTT.

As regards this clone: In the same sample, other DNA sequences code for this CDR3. DNA for the CDR3: TGTGCCAGCAGCTTTTCAAATCAGCCCCAGCATTTT. Its protein is CASSFSNQPQHF. The gene calls are TRBV7-2 and TRBJ1-5; D is ambiguous. The germline gives CDR1 SGHTA, CDR2 FQGNSA. The CDR3 loop spans 12 amino acids. Trimming removed 3 bases from V and 4 bases from J, with 4 bases in between.

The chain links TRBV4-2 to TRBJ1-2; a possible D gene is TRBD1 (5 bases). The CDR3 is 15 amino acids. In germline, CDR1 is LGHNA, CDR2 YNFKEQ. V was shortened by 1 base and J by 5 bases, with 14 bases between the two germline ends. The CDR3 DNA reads TGTGCCAGCAGCCAAGCGAGGGACGTCCAATATGGCTACACCTTC. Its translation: CASSQARDVQYGYTF.

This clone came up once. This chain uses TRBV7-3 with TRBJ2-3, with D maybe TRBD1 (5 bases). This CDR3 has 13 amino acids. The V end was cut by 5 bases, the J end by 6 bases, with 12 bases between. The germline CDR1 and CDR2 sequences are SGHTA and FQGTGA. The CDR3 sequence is CASSTHGADTQYF. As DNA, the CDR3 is TGTGCCAGCAGCACCCATGGGGCGGATACGCAGTATTTT.

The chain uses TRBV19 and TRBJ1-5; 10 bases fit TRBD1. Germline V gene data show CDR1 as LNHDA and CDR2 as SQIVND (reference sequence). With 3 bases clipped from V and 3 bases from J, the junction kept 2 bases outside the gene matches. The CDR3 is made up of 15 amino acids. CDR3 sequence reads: CASSIDRGPNQPQHF. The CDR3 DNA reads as TGTGCCAGTAGTATTGACAGGGGGCCCAATCAGCCCCAGCATTTT.

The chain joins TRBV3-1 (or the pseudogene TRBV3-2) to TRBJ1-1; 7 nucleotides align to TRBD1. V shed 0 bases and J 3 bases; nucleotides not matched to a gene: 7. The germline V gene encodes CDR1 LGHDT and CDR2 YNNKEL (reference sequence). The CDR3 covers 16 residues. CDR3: CASSQESSGGDTEAFF. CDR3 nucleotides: TGTGCCAGCAGCCAAGAATCTTCAGGGGGTGACACTGAAGCTTTCTTT.

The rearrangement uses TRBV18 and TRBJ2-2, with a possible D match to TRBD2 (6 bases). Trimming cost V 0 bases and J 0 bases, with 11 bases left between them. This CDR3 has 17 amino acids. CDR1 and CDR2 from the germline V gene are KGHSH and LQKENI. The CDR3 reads CASSPPGGAANTGELFF. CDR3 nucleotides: TGTGCCAGCTCACCACCCGGAGGGGCCGCGAACACCGGGGAGCTGTTTTTT.

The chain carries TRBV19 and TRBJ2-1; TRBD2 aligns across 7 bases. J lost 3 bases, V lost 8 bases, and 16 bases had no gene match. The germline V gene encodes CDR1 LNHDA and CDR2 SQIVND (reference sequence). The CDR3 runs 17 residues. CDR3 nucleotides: TGTGCCAGTGCAAACAGTCTTTCGGGGGGTAACTACAATGAGCAGTTCTTC. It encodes CASANSLSGGNYNEQFF.

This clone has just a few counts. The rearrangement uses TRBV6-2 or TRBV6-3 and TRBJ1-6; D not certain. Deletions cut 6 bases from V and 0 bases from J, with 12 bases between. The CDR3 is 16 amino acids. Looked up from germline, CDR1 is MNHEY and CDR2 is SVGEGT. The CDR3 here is CASSLYTSSYNSPLHF. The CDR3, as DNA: TGTGCCAGCAGCCTCTACACGAGCTCCTATAATTCACCCCTCCACTTT.

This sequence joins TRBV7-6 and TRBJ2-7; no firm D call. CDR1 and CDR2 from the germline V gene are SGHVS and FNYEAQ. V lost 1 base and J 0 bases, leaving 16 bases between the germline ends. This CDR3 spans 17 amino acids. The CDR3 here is CASSLEWGVVGSYEQYF. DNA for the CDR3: TGTGCCAGCAGCTTAGAATGGGGTGTGGTCGGCTCCTACGAGCAGTACTTC. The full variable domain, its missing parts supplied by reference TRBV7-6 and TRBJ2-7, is GAGVSQSPRYKVTKRGQDVALRCDPISGHVSLYWYRQALGQGPEFLTYFNYEAQQDKSGLPNDRFSAERPEGSISTLTIQRTEQRDSAMYRCASSLEWGVVGSYEQYFGPGTRLTVT.

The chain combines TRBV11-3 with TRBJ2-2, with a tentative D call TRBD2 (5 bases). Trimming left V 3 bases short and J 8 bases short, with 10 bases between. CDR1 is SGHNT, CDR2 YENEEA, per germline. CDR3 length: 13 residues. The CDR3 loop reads CASSLRVEGELFF. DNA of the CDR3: TGTGCCAGCAGCTTGAGGGTTGAGGGGGAGCTGTTTTTT.

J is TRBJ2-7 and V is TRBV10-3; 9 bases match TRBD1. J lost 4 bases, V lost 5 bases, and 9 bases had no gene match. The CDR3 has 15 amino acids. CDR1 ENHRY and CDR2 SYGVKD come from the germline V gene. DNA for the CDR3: TGTGCCATCAGTTTCCGGGACAGGGTATCTTACGAGCAGTACTTC. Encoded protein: CAISFRDRVSYEQYF.

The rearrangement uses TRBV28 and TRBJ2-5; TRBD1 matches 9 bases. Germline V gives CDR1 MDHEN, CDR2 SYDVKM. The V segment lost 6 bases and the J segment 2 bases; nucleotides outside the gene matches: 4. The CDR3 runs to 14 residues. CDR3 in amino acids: CASSPGQGQETQYF. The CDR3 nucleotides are TGTGCCAGCAGCCCGGGACAGGGACAAGAGACCCAGTACTTC.

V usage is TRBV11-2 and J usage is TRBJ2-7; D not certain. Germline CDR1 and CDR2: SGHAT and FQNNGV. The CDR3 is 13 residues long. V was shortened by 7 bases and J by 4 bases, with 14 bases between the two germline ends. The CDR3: CASKRHEVYEQYF. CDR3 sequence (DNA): TGTGCCAGCAAACGACATGAGGTTTACGAGCAGTACTTC.

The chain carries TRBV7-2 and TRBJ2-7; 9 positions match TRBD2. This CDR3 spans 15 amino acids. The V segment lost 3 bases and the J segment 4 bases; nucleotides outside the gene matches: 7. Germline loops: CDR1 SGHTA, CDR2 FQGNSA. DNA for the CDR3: TGTGCCAGCAGCTTGGGCCTAGCGGGGATTTACGAGCAGTACTTC. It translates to CASSLGLAGIYEQYF.

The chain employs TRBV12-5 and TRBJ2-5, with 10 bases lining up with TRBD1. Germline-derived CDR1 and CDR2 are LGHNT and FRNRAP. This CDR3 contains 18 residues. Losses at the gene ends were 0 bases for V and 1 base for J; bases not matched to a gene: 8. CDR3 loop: CASGLVLSRDRGQETQYF. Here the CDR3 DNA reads TGTGCTAGTGGTTTGGTACTTAGTCGGGACAGGGGCCAAGAGACCCAGTACTTC.

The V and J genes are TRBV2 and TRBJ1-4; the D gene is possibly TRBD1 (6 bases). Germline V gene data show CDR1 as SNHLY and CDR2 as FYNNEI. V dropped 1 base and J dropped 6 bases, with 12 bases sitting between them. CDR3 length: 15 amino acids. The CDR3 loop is CASSEGGALDEKLFF. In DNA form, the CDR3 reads TGTGCCAGCAGTGAAGGGGGGGCGTTGGATGAAAAACTGTTTTTT.

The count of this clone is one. The CDR3 is CSVAGTGTETQYF. DNA of the CDR3: TGCAGCGTGGCCGGGACGGGGACGGAGACCCAGTACTTC. The chain combines TRBV29-1 with TRBJ2-5; D may correspond to TRBD1 or TRBD2 (5 bases each). The CDR3 has 13 residues. The V gene lost 6 bases and the J gene lost 5 bases, with 16 bases spanning the gap. From germline, CDR1 is SQVTM and CDR2 ANQGSEA.